The T cell receptor beta chain described here comes from a study of control samples from healthy donors and cancer patients. Measured with immunoSEQ multiplex PCR; TCRdb has only the in-frame clones, and not every one. In the table there are about 150,000 clones, approximately 96% of which are singletons. The CDR3 runs to 15 residues. The germline V gene encodes CDR1 MNHEY and CDR2 SVGAGI. V was trimmed by 6 bases and J by 3 bases, leaving 12 bases between them. The sequenced material came from blood. The sequence derives from a man aged 35 to 55 in good health. The chain couples TRBV6-5 to TRBJ1-6, with D perhaps matching TRBD1 (5 bases). This CDR3 is CASRRSTVYNSPLHF. For the CDR3, the DNA is TGTGCCAGCAGGCGTTCGACAGTCTATAATTCACCCCTCCACTTT.